This TCR beta chain was captured by sequencing in a study of T cell repertoires in cytomegalovirus infection. Study as a whole: In public TCR beta signatures, there were indications of both CMV infection and matching HLA type. Study observations and caveats: There were HLA-C-restricted CMV-specific TCR beta clonotypes dominating the ex vivo response.

Germline V lookup: CDR1 DFQATT, CDR2 SNEGSKA (reference sequence). V lost 6 bases and J lost 6; bases outside the gene matches: 10. The CDR3 consists of 14 residues. This clonotype is a singleton in its sample. Antigen specificity is unknown. TCRdb re-called the reads through MiXCR, storing one row per CDR3 protein. The sample contains about 360,000 distinct CDR3 sequences, less than 20% of which appear only once. Sequencing was done on a sample of PBMCs. The rearrangement joins TRBV20-1 to TRBJ2-1; TRBD2 agrees at 8 bases. This clonotype was obtained from a human donor in good health (CMV status not recorded). Some clones in this sample may be carry-over from other donors' samples. DNA of the CDR3: TGCAGTGCAAGACTAGCGAGGATGCCCAATGAGCAGTTCTTC. Encoded protein: CSARLARMPNEQFF.